The clone carrying this TCR beta chain was observed at least ten times. What it binds is unknown. This record belongs to a study of identical twins. Study-wide points: Beta out-of-frame twin sharing showed a weaker excess. Twin sharing of out-of-frame TCR alpha was underestimated by models in monozygotic pairs.

The CDR3 is 14 amino acids. Germline CDR1 is MNHEY and CDR2 is SVGAGI. V lost 2 bases and J lost 7, with 14 bases in between. TCRdb ran MiXCR on the 5' RACE reads and lists one entry per CDR3 protein. The sample has 150,000 or so distinct CDR3 sequences; roughly 3.3% are singletons. V and J are TRBV6-5 and TRBJ1-2; D is perhaps TRBD1 (5 bases). What was sequenced was memory T cells sorted from blood. This clonotype was obtained from a man aged 18 to 35 in good health. The CDR3 protein is CASSYARQFPGYTF. The CDR3 DNA sequence: TGTGCCAGCAGTTACGCTAGACAGTTCCCTGGCTACACCTTC.